These 31 T cell receptor beta chains came from one sample sequenced in a study of blood T cell repertoires in COVID-19. Method: immunoSEQ multiplex PCR; TCRdb's copy keeps in-frame clones and lacks some. The sample has over 300,000 clones; approximately 88% are singletons. Sequenced material: peripheral blood. Every receptor here comes from a young man who had recovered from COVID-19.

The genes are TRBV7-2 and TRBJ2-3, with a weak D call TRBD1 (6 bases). Germline CDR1 reads SGHTA; CDR2 reads FQGNSA. The length of the CDR3 is 14 residues. V gave up 2 bases and J gave up 2 bases, with 8 bases separating them. The chain's CDR3 is CASSLYRDTDTQYF. The DNA for the CDR3 is TGTGCCAGCAGCTTATACAGGGACACAGATACGCAGTATTTT.

The V call is TRBV27, the J call TRBJ2-1; 14 bases line up with TRBD2. This CDR3 has 16 residues. The J segment lost 8 bases and the V segment lost 6 bases, leaving 9 bases of the junction unmatched. CDR1 and CDR2 from the germline V gene are MNHEY and SMNVEV (reference sequence). The CDR3 reads CASSDPGTSGRDEQFF. For the CDR3, the DNA is TGTGCCAGCAGCGACCCCGGGACTAGCGGGAGAGATGAGCAGTTCTTC.

The chain combines TRBV9 with TRBJ2-3, with 7 bases fitting TRBD1. The CDR3 is made up of 18 amino acids. V shed 1 base and J 0 bases; nucleotides not matched to a gene: 11. The germline V gene encodes CDR1 SGDLS and CDR2 YYNGEE. Here the CDR3 reads CASSVSTYRGQSTDTQYF. For the CDR3, the DNA is TGTGCCAGCAGCGTATCAACGTACAGGGGCCAAAGCACAGATACGCAGTATTTT. Looking up the rest from reference TRBV9 and TRBJ2-3 gives the full variable domain: DSGVTQTPKHLITATGQRVTLRCSPRSGDLSVYWYQQSLDQGLQFLIQYYNGEERAKGNILERFSAQQFPDLHSELNLSSLELGDSALYFCASSVSTYRGQSTDTQYFGPGTRLTVL.

This chain joins TRBV10-3 and TRBJ2-5, with TRBD1 matching over 8 bases. Germline V CDR1 and CDR2: ENHRY, SYGVKD. V shed 4 bases, J shed 3 bases, and the junction held 4 bases outside the gene matches. The CDR3 loop spans 14 amino acids. CDR3 nucleotide sequence: TGTGCCATCAGTGGGGAGGACAGGGAAGAGACCCAGTACTTC. Its translation is CAISGEDREETQYF.

This clone occurred a few times. The chain combines TRBV5-1 with TRBJ2-7; the match to TRBD2 covers 9 bases. Germline CDR1 reads SGHRS; CDR2 reads YFSETQ. The CDR3 is 14 amino acids. V gave up 0 bases and J gave up 5 bases; unmatched junction bases: 3. In DNA, the CDR3 is TGCGCCAGCAGCTTGGAGACTAGCGGCGACGAGCAGTACTTC. The encoded protein is CASSLETSGDEQYF.

The chain carries TRBV5-6 and TRBJ1-1, with D possibly being TRBD1 (5 bases). This CDR3 has 17 amino acids. The germline CDR1 and CDR2 sequences are SGHDT and YYEEEE. The V end lost 0 bases, the J end lost 1 base, and 16 bases lay between the germline ends. Written as DNA, the CDR3 is TGTGCCAGCAGCTTGGCCCGCCTCAGGGTGAGGAACACTGAAGCTTTCTTT. Translation: CASSLARLRVRNTEAFF.

Here the CDR3 reads CASSPYRVVSYYEQYF. CDR3 coding DNA: TGTGCCAGCAGCCCGTACAGGGTGGTGAGTTATTACGAGCAGTACTTC. The V gene is TRBV7-8, the J gene TRBJ2-7; the D gene is possibly TRBD1 (6 bases). Trimming shortened V by 5 bases and J by 4 bases, and 21 bases separated the two germline ends. Germline loops: CDR1 SGHVS, CDR2 FQNEAQ. There are 16 residues in the CDR3.

The chain uses TRBV27 and TRBJ2-1; 8 bases align to TRBD2. This CDR3 has 14 residues. J gave up 7 bases and V 5 bases, and 7 bases lay outside the gene matches. Germline V gives CDR1 MNHEY, CDR2 SMNVEV (reference sequence). This CDR3 reads CASSPPVAGNEQFF. Written as DNA, the CDR3 is TGTGCCAGCAGTCCACCTGTAGCGGGGAATGAGCAGTTCTTC.

V is TRBV9 and J is TRBJ2-5, with TRBD2 matching 7 bases. CDR1 and CDR2 from the germline V gene are SGDLS and YYNGEE. Trimming cost V 0 bases and J 4 bases; bases outside gene matches: 12. This CDR3 comprises 17 residues. CDR3 sequence: CASSVASRGPSGETQYF. The CDR3 region has the DNA TGTGCCAGCAGCGTAGCATCTCGGGGCCCTAGCGGAGAGACCCAGTACTTC.

V and J are TRBV6-2 or TRBV6-3 and TRBJ2-7, with D possibly matching TRBD2 (7 bases). The CDR3 extends over 15 amino acids. Germline lookup yields CDR1 MNHEY and CDR2 SVGEGT. Trimming stripped 1 base from V and 6 bases from J, with 16 bases between. CDR3: CASSYFRGANGEQYF. In nucleotides, the CDR3 is TGTGCCAGCAGTTACTTCCGGGGGGCGAACGGCGAGCAGTACTTC.

The chain's CDR3 is CASSPGLAGADTQYF. The CDR3 nucleotides are TGTGCCAGCTCACCAGGCCTAGCGGGAGCAGATACGCAGTATTTT. The V and J genes are TRBV18 and TRBJ2-3; the match to TRBD2 covers 10 bases. The germline gives CDR1 KGHSH, CDR2 LQKENI. J lost 4 bases, V lost 2 bases, and 3 bases had no gene match. This CDR3 contains 15 residues.

V gene TRBV12-5 combines with J gene TRBJ1-5, with a possible D match to TRBD1 (6 bases). Germline V gives CDR1 LGHNT, CDR2 FRNRAP. Deletions cut 0 bases from V and 6 bases from J, with 12 bases between. The CDR3 spans 15 residues. The CDR3 reads CASGLVGGAIQPQHF. In nucleotides, the CDR3 is TGTGCTAGTGGTTTGGTAGGGGGGGCTATTCAGCCCCAGCATTTT.

V gene TRBV7-3 combines with J gene TRBJ2-1; the match to TRBD1 covers 8 bases. The CDR3 contains 15 residues. Unmatched junction bases numbered 15, after V lost 5 bases and J lost 12 bases. Germline V gives CDR1 SGHTA, CDR2 FQGTGA. CDR3 sequence (DNA): TGTGCCAGCAGCCTCACAGGGGGTACCACCGGCCCGCAGTTCTTC. Protein product: CASSLTGGTTGPQFF.

Written as DNA, the CDR3 is TGTGCCAGCAGCCATCCCTTAGAGGCGGGCTCCTCTAGTTCCTACAATGAGCAGTTCTTC. Translated, it gives CASSHPLEAGSSSSYNEQFF. The genes are TRBV3-1 (or the pseudogene TRBV3-2) and TRBJ2-1, with D perhaps TRBD2 (5 bases). CDR1 is LGHDT and CDR2 is YNNKEL in the germline V gene (reference sequence). The CDR3 totals 20 residues. V was cut by 3 bases and J by 1 base, with 25 bases left in between.

This clone was counted a few times. This chain uses TRBV9 with TRBJ1-1, with D perhaps TRBD1 (5 bases). Trimming shortened V by 8 bases and J by 0 bases, and 11 bases separated the two germline ends. CDR1 is SGDLS, CDR2 YYNGEE, per germline. The CDR3 covers 13 residues. The CDR3 region is CARITGVNTEAFF. In DNA form, the CDR3 reads TGTGCCAGAATCACGGGGGTGAACACTGAAGCTTTCTTT.

This chain links TRBV2 with TRBJ2-7; D is uncertain. The germline V and J ends were trimmed by 3 bases and 4 bases, with 10 bases remaining between them. CDR3 size: 13 residues. Per the germline V gene, CDR1 is SNHLY and CDR2 is FYNNEI. Here the CDR3 reads CASSEQVPYEQYF. As DNA, the CDR3 is TGTGCCAGCAGTGAGCAGGTTCCGTACGAGCAGTACTTC.

The rearrangement links TRBV11-2 to TRBJ2-5; TRBD1 might be the D (6 bases). This CDR3 is built from 17 residues. V lost 3 bases, J lost 5 bases, and 22 bases lay in between. CDR1 and CDR2 (germline): SGHAT, FQNNGV. This chain's CDR3 is CASSFPPRGFIKETQYF. The CDR3 DNA sequence: TGTGCCAGCAGCTTCCCCCCAAGGGGGTTCATCAAGGAGACCCAGTACTTC.

This chain joins TRBV28 and TRBJ2-5, with D perhaps matching TRBD1 (5 bases). The CDR3 sequence is 12 residues long. The V and J ends lost 8 bases and 6 bases respectively, with 13 bases between them. Per germline, CDR1 MDHEN and CDR2 SYDVKM. Here the CDR3 DNA reads TGTGCCAGCCTTGGCAGGGTCAAGACCCAGTACTTC. This encodes CASLGRVKTQYF. The whole variable domain, filled in from reference TRBV28 and TRBJ2-5, reads DVKVTQSSRYLVKRTGEKVFLECVQDMDHENMFWYRQDPGLGLRLIYFSYDVKMKEKGDIPEGYSVSREKKERFSLILESASTNQTSMYLCASLGRVKTQYFGPGTRLLVL.

The V call is TRBV5-1, the J call TRBJ1-4; the match to TRBD1 covers 9 bases. Germline CDR1 and CDR2: SGHRS and YFSETQ. CDR3 length: 17 residues. V dropped 3 bases and J dropped 0; count of bases not matched to a gene: 6. Here the CDR3 reads CASSSGQGSATNEKLFF. Here the CDR3 DNA reads TGCGCCAGCAGCTCGGGACAGGGATCAGCAACTAATGAAAAACTGTTTTTT.

As for this clone: This sample also contains other DNA sequences that code for the same CDR3. V is TRBV12-3 or TRBV12-4 and J is TRBJ1-1; no firm D call. Trimming stripped 4 bases from V and 2 bases from J, with 2 bases between. This CDR3 has 11 amino acids. The CDR3 region has the DNA TGTGCCAGCAGTTCAAACACTGAAGCTTTCTTT. This codes for CASSSNTEAFF.

This chain connects TRBV5-6 to TRBJ1-6; 8 positions agree with TRBD1. The CDR3 loop spans 16 amino acids. V lost 2 bases to trimming and J lost 7 bases; unmatched junction nucleotides: 8. Looked up from germline, CDR1 is SGHDT and CDR2 is YYEEEE. This CDR3 reads CASSFVTTGGNSPLHF. For the CDR3, the DNA is TGTGCCAGCAGCTTCGTTACTACAGGGGGGAATTCACCCCTCCACTTT.

The rearrangement links TRBV18 to TRBJ2-1, with D unresolved. Trimming took 0 bases from V and 3 from J, leaving 12 bases between them. Germline-derived CDR1 and CDR2 are KGHSH and LQKENI. There are 16 residues in the CDR3. The CDR3 loop is CASSPPSGTDYNEQFF. The CDR3 nucleotides read TGTGCCAGCTCACCACCCTCAGGAACCGACTACAATGAGCAGTTCTTC.

V is TRBV7-9 and J is TRBJ1-1; D remains unclear. The CDR3 contains 15 residues. The germline V gene encodes CDR1 SEHNR and CDR2 FQNEAQ (reference sequence). Trimming took off 1 base at V and 1 base at J, with 10 bases between the two ends. Here the CDR3 reads CASSLVEGRNTEAFF. The CDR3 nucleotides read TGTGCCAGCAGCTTAGTGGAGGGTCGGAACACTGAAGCTTTCTTT.

This chain joins TRBV19 and TRBJ2-1; 7 bases are shared with TRBD2. CDR3 length: 12 residues. CDR1 and CDR2 from the germline V gene are LNHDA and SQIVND (reference sequence). Trimming removed 4 bases from V and 15 bases from J; junction bases left unmatched: 9. The CDR3 DNA reads as TGTGCCAGTAGTAGAGGGCGGGAGATTTTGTTCTTC. It is translated as CASSRGREILFF. The variable domain in full, with the rest retrieved from reference TRBV19 and TRBJ2-1, is DGGITQSPKYLFRKEGQNVTLSCEQNLNHDAMYWYRQDPGQGLRLIYYSQIVNDFQKGDIAEGYSVSREKKESFPLTVTSAQKNPTAFYLCASSRGREILFFGPGTRLTVL.

V gene TRBV7-2 combines with J gene TRBJ2-3; no definite D call. The V gene's germline CDR1 is SGHTA and CDR2 FQGNSA. V lost 6 bases and J lost 4, with 14 bases in between. This CDR3 has 14 amino acids. The CDR3 nucleotides read TGTGCCAGCAGTCCGCCTAGTACCCCAGATACGCAGTATTTT. This codes for CASSPPSTPDTQYF.

The chain couples TRBV6-5 to TRBJ1-1, with D possibly being TRBD1 (6 bases). The CDR3 length is 14 residues. CDR1 MNHEY and CDR2 SVGAGI come from the germline V gene. V lost 7 bases and J 4 bases, leaving 16 bases between the germline ends. CDR3 loop: CASIAGGPFTEAFF. CDR3 coding DNA: TGTGCCAGCATCGCGGGGGGGCCGTTCACTGAAGCTTTCTTT.

The chain is built from TRBV15 and TRBJ2-2; 7 bases match TRBD1. V dropped 3 bases and J dropped 5; count of bases not matched to a gene: 3. The CDR3 runs 14 residues. Germline V gene data show CDR1 as LNHNV and CDR2 as YYDKDF (reference sequence). DNA of the CDR3: TGTGCCACCAGCAGGACAGGGCTTACCGGGGAGCTGTTTTTT. Its translation is CATSRTGLTGELFF.

This clone was observed once. The chain recombines TRBV11-2 with TRBJ1-4; 9 positions agree with TRBD1. This CDR3 spans 17 amino acids. The trim removed 1 base at V and 8 bases at J, leaving 11 bases unmatched. Looked up from germline, CDR1 is SGHAT and CDR2 is FQNNGV. The CDR3 loop reads CASSLGTGVAIGEKLFF. DNA for the CDR3: TGTGCCAGCAGCTTAGGGACAGGGGTTGCTATTGGGGAAAAACTGTTTTTT.

The chain employs TRBV6-5 and TRBJ1-4; perhaps TRBD1 as D (5 bases). Germline-derived CDR1 and CDR2 are MNHEY and SVGAGI. V shed 8 bases and J shed 3 bases, with 13 bases lying between them. The CDR3 has 14 residues. This CDR3 is CASRGGEANEKLFF. The DNA of the CDR3 is TGTGCCAGCCGGGGGGGGGAAGCTAATGAAAAACTGTTTTTT.

The genes are TRBV19 and TRBJ2-1, with 9 bases identical to TRBD2. The CDR3 is made up of 14 amino acids. From germline, CDR1 is LNHDA and CDR2 SQIVND (reference sequence). The V gene end was trimmed by 3 bases and the J gene end by 7 bases; junction bases not matched to a gene: 4. The CDR3 loop reads CASSMPSGANEQFF. The CDR3 DNA is TGTGCCAGTAGTATGCCTAGCGGGGCAAATGAGCAGTTCTTC.

This chain joins TRBV6-5 and TRBJ1-4, with 9 nucleotides matching TRBD1. Trimming cost V 4 bases and J 7 bases; bases outside gene matches: 7. Germline V gene lookup returns CDR1 MNHEY and CDR2 SVGAGI. This CDR3 spans 15 amino acids. The CDR3 sequence: CASSSTGGGGEKLFF. The CDR3 bases are TGTGCCAGCAGTTCTACAGGGGGCGGTGGTGAAAAACTGTTTTTT.